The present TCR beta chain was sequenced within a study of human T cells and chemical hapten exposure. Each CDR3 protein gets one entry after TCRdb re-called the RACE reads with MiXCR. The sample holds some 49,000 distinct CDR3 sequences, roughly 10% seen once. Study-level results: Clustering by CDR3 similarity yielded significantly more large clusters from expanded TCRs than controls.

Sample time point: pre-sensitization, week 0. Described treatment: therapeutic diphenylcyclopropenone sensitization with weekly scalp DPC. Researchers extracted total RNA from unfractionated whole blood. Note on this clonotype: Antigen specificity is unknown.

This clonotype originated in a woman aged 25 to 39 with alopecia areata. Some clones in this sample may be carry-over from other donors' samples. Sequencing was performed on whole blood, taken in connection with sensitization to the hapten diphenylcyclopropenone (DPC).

CDR3 sequence: CSTGGTGANVLTF. Here the CDR3 DNA reads TGCAGCACTGGCGGGACTGGGGCCAACGTCCTGACTTTC. The chain couples TRBV29-1 to TRBJ2-6; the D gene is possibly TRBD2 (6 bases). The CDR3 contains 13 residues. Trimming removed 8 bases from V and 2 bases from J, with 10 bases in between. Germline V CDR1 and CDR2: SQVTM, ANQGSEA. The complete variable domain, with remaining parts taken from reference TRBV29-1 and TRBJ2-6, reads SAVISQKPSRDICQRGTSLTIQCQVDSQVTMMFWYRQQPGQSLTLIATANQGSEATYESGFVIDKFPISRPNLTFSTLTVSNMSPEDSSIYLCSTGGTGANVLTFGAGSRLTVL.